The rows below give T cell receptor beta chains drawn from one sample of a study of CD8+ T cells in alopecia areata. Profiled with immunoSEQ multiplex PCR; TCRdb holds only in-frame clones, not every one. Found here are about 150,000 clones, around two thirds of them singletons; the top ten hold 36%. Sequencing input: CD8+ T cells sorted from blood. The receptor set was obtained from a human donor in good health. The CDR3 runs from the conserved cysteine through the conserved F or W.

cdr3_length: 15
v_call: TRBV5-1
j_call: TRBJ2-3
cdr3_aa: CASSLVSRYGDTQYF

cdr3_length: 16
v_call: TRBV9
j_call: TRBJ2-3
cdr3_aa: CASSVTSGRAGDTQYF

cdr3_length: 13
v_call: TRBV6-5
j_call: TRBJ2-2
cdr3_aa: CASRPTSSGELFF

cdr3_length: 20
v_call: TRBV30
j_call: TRBJ1-2
cdr3_aa: CAWEAPGQGQPDTFNYGYTF

cdr3_length: 14
v_call: TRBV7-2
j_call: TRBJ2-7
cdr3_aa: CASSSGTSLYEQYF

cdr3_length: 20
v_call: TRBV4-1
j_call: TRBJ2-7
cdr3_aa: CASSQVGERGRAEYSYEQYF

cdr3_length: 14
v_call: TRBV7-8
j_call: TRBJ2-7
cdr3_aa: CASSLERTDYEQYF

cdr3_length: 15
v_call: TRBV13
j_call: TRBJ2-7
cdr3_aa: CASSSSRDSLNEQYF

cdr3_length: 14
v_call: TRBV7-3
j_call: TRBJ2-2
cdr3_aa: CASSPPGTTGELFF

cdr3_length: 13
v_call: TRBV27
j_call: TRBJ1-1
cdr3_aa: CASSFDRGTEAFF

cdr3_length: 11
v_call: TRBV21-1
j_call: TRBJ2-1
cdr3_aa: CASSDAMEQFF

cdr3_length: 11
v_call: TRBV20-1
j_call: TRBJ1-4
cdr3_aa: CSASSREKLFF

cdr3_length: 13
v_call: TRBV19
j_call: TRBJ2-1
cdr3_aa: CASSIGPPNEQFF

cdr3_length: 14
v_call: TRBV25-1
j_call: TRBJ1-1
cdr3_aa: CASTIGFRDTEAFF

cdr3_length: 17
v_call: TRBV4-1
j_call: TRBJ2-7
cdr3_aa: CASSQVSGTSGSYEQYF

cdr3_length: 15
v_call: TRBV5-1
j_call: TRBJ2-5
cdr3_aa: CASSLAWGLQETQYF

cdr3_length: 13
v_call: TRBV25-1
j_call: TRBJ2-1
cdr3_aa: CASDGGRDNEQFF

cdr3_length: 14
v_call: TRBV29-1
j_call: TRBJ2-7
cdr3_aa: CSVEELGNSYEQYF

cdr3_length: 14
v_call: TRBV19
j_call: TRBJ2-7
cdr3_aa: CASRPGGDYYEQYF

cdr3_length: 14
v_call: TRBV27
j_call: TRBJ2-7
cdr3_aa: CASSLRGLEREQYF

cdr3_length: 13
v_call: TRBV13
j_call: TRBJ2-7
cdr3_aa: CASSLLGSYEQYF

cdr3_length: 14
v_call: TRBV4-1
j_call: TRBJ2-7
cdr3_aa: CASSQDPSRYEQYF

cdr3_length: 13
v_call: TRBV27
j_call: TRBJ1-2
cdr3_aa: CASSSTPGNGYTF

cdr3_length: 15
v_call: TRBV4-1
j_call: TRBJ2-3
cdr3_aa: CASSQRAGGTDTQYF

cdr3_length: 12
v_call: TRBV29-1
j_call: TRBJ2-1
cdr3_aa: CSVLEAEGEQFF

cdr3_length: 12
v_call: TRBV19
j_call: TRBJ1-4
cdr3_aa: CASRRAKEKLFF

cdr3_length: 11
v_call: TRBV7-9
j_call: TRBJ2-1
cdr3_aa: CASSSTNEQFF

cdr3_length: 16
v_call: TRBV9
j_call: TRBJ2-3
cdr3_aa: CASSAQGVLLTDTQYF

cdr3_length: 12
v_call: TRBV27
j_call: TRBJ2-7
cdr3_aa: CATSSGSYEQYF

cdr3_length: 14
v_call: TRBV30
j_call: TRBJ2-3
cdr3_aa: CAWSHLSGTDTQYF

cdr3_length: 11
v_call: TRBV7-9
j_call: TRBJ2-2
cdr3_aa: CASSSRRELFF

cdr3_length: 14
v_call: TRBV5-1
j_call: TRBJ1-1
cdr3_aa: CASGDSDMNTEAFF

cdr3_length: 14
v_call: TRBV7-9
j_call: TRBJ2-7
cdr3_aa: CASSPSGQGNEQYF

cdr3_length: 16
v_call: TRBV5-5
j_call: TRBJ2-1
cdr3_aa: CASSQEGGSSYNEQFF

cdr3_length: 13
v_call: TRBV27
j_call: TRBJ1-2
cdr3_aa: CASSLSGSYGYTF

cdr3_length: 14
v_call: TRBV5-1
j_call: TRBJ2-3
cdr3_aa: CASSPSGLPDTQYF

cdr3_length: 14
v_call: TRBV6-1
j_call: TRBJ1-4
cdr3_aa: CASNSFGTNEKLFF

cdr3_length: 16
v_call: TRBV5-4
j_call: TRBJ1-1
cdr3_aa: CASSFGRTGLNTEAFF

cdr3_length: 17
v_call: TRBV15
j_call: TRBJ2-7
cdr3_aa: CATSRESLAGDLYEQYF